Listed here are 27 T cell receptor beta chains from one sample, sequenced in a study of human T cells and chemical hapten exposure. Sample time point: patch test 1, 2 weeks after DPC sensitization. Described treatment: therapeutic diphenylcyclopropenone sensitization with weekly scalp DPC. TCRdb re-called the RACE reads through MiXCR, storing one row per CDR3 protein. This table has 100,000 to 150,000 distinct CDR3 sequences, roughly an eighth appearing once. The input for sequencing was whole blood, taken in connection with sensitization to the hapten diphenylcyclopropenone (DPC). The receptors were gathered from a man between 18 and 35 years old with alopecia areata. Some clones in this sample may be carry-over from other donors' samples.

The table lists this clonotype with a few counts. The chain employs TRBV3-1 and TRBJ2-3; 8 nucleotides agree with TRBD2. J lost 3 bases, V lost 0 bases, and 11 bases had no gene match. Germline CDR1 and CDR2: LGHDT and YNNKEL (reference sequence). The length of the CDR3 is 18 residues. CDR3 coding DNA: TGTGCCAGCAGCCAAGAATGGCGGCTAGCGGGCATGACAGATACGCAGTATTTT. Translating gives CASSQEWRLAGMTDTQYF.

This clonotype has ten or more counts. The V call is TRBV19, the J call TRBJ1-5; tentative D call: TRBD1 (5 bases). Trimming left V 5 bases short and J 5 bases short, with 19 bases between. The CDR3 covers 16 residues. Germline V gene lookup returns CDR1 LNHDA and CDR2 SQIVND (reference sequence). CDR3 sequence: CASSPWAAGEDQPQHF. The CDR3 DNA is TGTGCCAGTAGTCCGTGGGCGGCGGGGGAAGATCAGCCCCAGCATTTT.

The genes are TRBV27 and TRBJ1-5; possibly TRBD1 for D (5 bases). This CDR3 contains 14 residues. The V gene's germline CDR1 is MNHEY and CDR2 SMNVEV (reference sequence). The germline V and J ends were trimmed by 5 bases and 0 bases, with 8 bases remaining between them. The CDR3 DNA reads as TGTGCCAGCAGTGGGGGGGGTAGCAATCAGCCCCAGCATTTT. Translated: CASSGGGSNQPQHF.

This clonotype came up a few times. V is TRBV12-3 or TRBV12-4 and J is TRBJ1-2; D not resolved. V gave up 6 bases and J gave up 11 bases, with 22 bases separating them. The CDR3 covers 14 residues. CDR3 coding DNA: TGTGCCAGCAGACGAACCCGACCTTCGACGGGGTACACCTTC. Its protein is CASRRTRPSTGYTF.

This clonotype was detected a few times. The V gene is TRBV7-9, the J gene TRBJ2-5, with D possibly matching TRBD2 (6 bases). CDR3 length: 15 residues. Trimming took off 6 bases at V and 0 bases at J, with 14 bases between the two ends. In germline, CDR1 is SEHNR, CDR2 FQNEAQ (reference sequence). CDR3 sequence reads: CASSLSGLHQETQYF. The CDR3 bases are TGTGCCAGCAGTCTCTCGGGACTCCACCAAGAGACCCAGTACTTC.

This clonotype has more than one count but fewer than ten. The chain carries TRBV3-1 and TRBJ2-1, with no clear D. Germline V gene sequence: CDR1 LGHDT, CDR2 YNNKEL (reference sequence). This CDR3 spans 14 amino acids. V lost 0 bases and J 8 bases, leaving 11 bases between the germline ends. CDR3 region: CASSQENSWHEQFF. The CDR3 DNA reads TGTGCCAGCAGCCAAGAGAATAGCTGGCATGAGCAGTTCTTC.

J is TRBJ2-7 and V is TRBV28; 9 bases fit TRBD1. The germline CDR1 and CDR2 sequences are MDHEN and SYDVKM. After removal of 3 bases from V and 3 bases from J, the junction contained 12 bases not matched to a gene. This CDR3 has 17 residues. Here the CDR3 reads CASSFSNRGRGRYEQYF. CDR3 bases: TGTGCCAGCAGTTTTTCTAACAGGGGGCGCGGTCGCTACGAGCAGTACTTC.

This clonotype showed up just a few times. The chain employs TRBV14 and TRBJ1-2; D is uncertain. Germline values: CDR1 SGHDN, CDR2 FVKESK. Trimming left V 3 bases short and J 2 bases short, with 19 bases between. This CDR3 has 17 amino acids. The CDR3 loop reads CASSQVTALRLNYGYTF. CDR3 DNA sequence: TGTGCCAGCAGCCAGGTCACAGCCCTCCGGTTGAACTATGGCTACACCTTC.

The chain links TRBV28 to TRBJ2-7; D is possibly TRBD1 (5 bases). Germline-derived CDR1 and CDR2 are MDHEN and SYDVKM. CDR3 length equals 12 residues. CDR3 in DNA: TGTGCTCCCCAGGGTAGCTCCTACGAGCAGTACGTC. Protein: CAPQGSSYEQYV.

The sample holds a few counts of this clonotype. This chain connects TRBV5-4 to TRBJ2-3; tentative D call: TRBD2 (6 bases). The V end was cut by 4 bases, the J end by 4 bases, with 16 bases between. The CDR3 is 15 amino acids. Germline CDR1 SGHNT, CDR2 YYREEE (reference sequence). CDR3 region: CASSLSTSPADTQYF. The CDR3 bases are TGTGCCAGCAGCCTGTCGACTAGTCCCGCAGATACGCAGTATTTT.

The chain uses TRBV19 and TRBJ1-1; D might be TRBD1 (5 bases). The CDR3 spans 14 residues. V lost 5 bases and J 0 bases, leaving 10 bases between the germline ends. Germline CDR1 is LNHDA and CDR2 is SQIVND (reference sequence). CDR3 amino acids: CASSLDTLNTEAFF. For the CDR3, the DNA is TGTGCCAGTAGTTTGGACACATTGAACACTGAAGCTTTCTTT.

This clonotype occurred a few times. The chain uses TRBV18 and TRBJ1-1; D perhaps matches TRBD1 (5 bases). V was trimmed by 3 bases and J by 1 base, leaving 12 bases between them. CDR1 is KGHSH and CDR2 is LQKENI in the germline V gene. The CDR3 contains 15 residues. The CDR3 DNA is TGTGCCAGCTCACCCACCCAGGGAAAGAACACTGAAGCTTTCTTT. Translation gives CASSPTQGKNTEAFF.

This clonotype was recorded many times. The J gene is TRBJ1-2, the V gene TRBV4-3, with 9 bases matching TRBD1. Trimming removed 1 base from V and 3 bases from J; junction bases left unmatched: 3. Germline lookup yields CDR1 LGHNA and CDR2 YSLEER. There are 15 residues in the CDR3. The chain's CDR3 is CASSQGQGGDYGYTF. CDR3 coding DNA: TGCGCCAGCAGCCAAGGACAGGGGGGCGACTATGGCTACACCTTC.

V and J are TRBV20-1 and TRBJ2-5, with D maybe TRBD1 (5 bases). The CDR3 contains 12 residues. The ends were cut back, 3 bases at V and 1 base at J, with 6 bases in the middle. Per germline, CDR1 DFQATT and CDR2 SNEGSKA (reference sequence). CDR3: CSASRVQETQYF. As DNA, the CDR3 is TGCAGTGCTAGCAGGGTCCAAGAGACCCAGTACTTC.

Ten or more counts support this clonotype. This rearrangement joins TRBV2 to TRBJ1-2; D gene ambiguous. CDR1 SNHLY and CDR2 FYNNEI come from the germline V gene. V was trimmed by 2 bases and J by 4 bases, leaving 11 bases between them. The length of the CDR3 is 14 residues. CDR3 amino acids: CASSEWVDPYGYTF. As DNA, the CDR3 is TGTGCCAGCAGTGAATGGGTCGACCCCTATGGCTACACCTTC.

V and J are TRBV3-1 and TRBJ2-6, with TRBD1 identical over 7 bases. With 4 bases clipped from V and 0 bases from J, the junction kept 3 bases outside the gene matches. The CDR3 sequence is 16 residues long. Germline loops: CDR1 LGHDT, CDR2 YNNKEL (reference sequence). CDR3 nucleotides: TGTGCCAGCAGCCCGACAGGGTACTCTGGGGCCAACGTCCTGACTTTC. Translating it yields CASSPTGYSGANVLTF.

The V and J genes are TRBV7-9 and TRBJ2-5; TRBD2 matches at 11 bases. The CDR3 has 16 amino acids. V trimming: 5 bases; J trimming: 2 bases; junction bases outside the gene matches: 7. Germline loops: CDR1 SEHNR, CDR2 FQNEAQ (reference sequence). CDR3 sequence reads: CASSTLAGGKQETQYF. CDR3 DNA sequence: TGTGCCAGCAGCACCCTAGCGGGGGGAAAGCAAGAGACCCAGTACTTC.

This clonotype was seen more than once but under ten times. The chain employs TRBV7-9 and TRBJ2-5, with D perhaps TRBD1 (5 bases). The V end lost 5 bases, the J end lost 0 bases, and 13 bases lay between the germline ends. Germline loops: CDR1 SEHNR, CDR2 FQNEAQ (reference sequence). The CDR3 extends over 15 amino acids. CDR3 sequence: CASSSVRTNQETQYF. Written as DNA, the CDR3 is TGTGCCAGCAGCAGTGTGAGGACAAACCAAGAGACCCAGTACTTC.

The chain couples TRBV7-9 to TRBJ1-1, with D uncertain. Per germline, CDR1 SEHNR and CDR2 FQNEAQ (reference sequence). Trimming removed 4 bases from V and 1 base from J, with 10 bases in between. The CDR3 sequence is 14 residues long. The CDR3, as DNA: TGTGCCAGCAGCTCCTACGATTCGAACACTGAAGCTTTCTTT. It yields the protein CASSSYDSNTEAFF.

The chain links TRBV7-8 to TRBJ2-5, with D hard to call. The ends were cut back, 2 bases at V and 5 bases at J, with 18 bases in the middle. CDR1 SGHVS and CDR2 FQNEAQ come from the germline V gene. The CDR3 extends over 16 amino acids. The CDR3 DNA is TGTGCCAGCAGCTTAATCTCCCTGGAGCTAGTCGAGACCCAGTACTTC. Residues: CASSLISLELVETQYF.

This clonotype was seen more than once but under ten times. J is TRBJ2-3 and V is TRBV2, with 8 nucleotides matching TRBD1. The CDR3 runs to 16 residues. The J segment lost 2 bases and the V segment lost 4 bases, leaving 8 bases of the junction unmatched. Germline V lookup: CDR1 SNHLY, CDR2 FYNNEI. CDR3 region: CASSALGTGPTDTQYF. The CDR3 DNA sequence: TGTGCCAGCAGTGCCCTCGGGACAGGACCCACAGATACGCAGTATTTT.

This clonotype was recorded at least ten times. V is TRBV19 and J is TRBJ1-5, with 7 bases that match TRBD1. V trimming: 1 base; J trimming: 0 bases; junction bases outside the gene matches: 15. The germline V gene encodes CDR1 LNHDA and CDR2 SQIVND (reference sequence). The CDR3 contains 20 residues. Here the CDR3 reads CASSIGVLGQRRYSNQPQHF. In nucleotides, the CDR3 is TGTGCCAGTAGTATAGGTGTGTTGGGACAGAGACGGTATAGCAATCAGCCCCAGCATTTT.

The chain is built from TRBV7-9 and TRBJ2-3, with unresolved D. CDR3 length: 13 amino acids. V lost 1 base and J 2 bases, leaving 4 bases between the germline ends. Germline V gene lookup returns CDR1 SEHNR and CDR2 FQNEAQ (reference sequence). The CDR3 DNA is TGTGCCAGCAGCTTAGTCCTCACAGATACGCAGTATTTT. Translation: CASSLVLTDTQYF.

The chain couples TRBV6-5 to TRBJ1-1; TRBD1 is a possible D gene (5 bases). Trimming took 0 bases from V and 4 from J, leaving 12 bases between them. CDR1 MNHEY and CDR2 SVGAGI come from the germline V gene. The CDR3 loop spans 15 amino acids. This chain's CDR3 is CASSYSWQGATEAFF. DNA of the CDR3: TGTGCCAGCAGTTACTCGTGGCAGGGCGCCACTGAAGCTTTCTTT.

This clonotype was detected only a few times. The chain carries TRBV5-5 and TRBJ1-1; D is uncertain. The V and J ends lost 5 bases and 0 bases respectively, with 8 bases between them. CDR1 is SGHKS and CDR2 is YYEKEE in the germline V gene (reference sequence). This CDR3 has 13 amino acids. In DNA, the CDR3 is TGTGCCAGCAGTTTCCAGATGAACACTGAAGCTTTCTTT. Amino acids: CASSFQMNTEAFF.

This clonotype was picked up many times. The gene calls are TRBV7-3 and TRBJ2-2; unclear D gene. V lost 5 bases and J lost 0, with 10 bases in between. Germline CDR1 SGHTA, CDR2 FQGTGA. There are 15 residues in the CDR3. The CDR3 protein is CASSAQHPNTGELFF. CDR3 sequence (DNA): TGTGCCAGCAGCGCACAGCATCCGAACACCGGGGAGCTGTTTTTT.

This clonotype was observed a handful of times. The chain recombines TRBV5-4 with TRBJ2-2; unclear D gene. CDR3 length equals 15 residues. V was cut by 2 bases and J by 0 bases, with 8 bases left in between. Looked up from germline, CDR1 is SGHNT and CDR2 is YYREEE (reference sequence). The DNA of the CDR3 is TGTGCCAGCAGCTTCGACGCTCCGAACACCGGGGAGCTGTTTTTT. Its translation is CASSFDAPNTGELFF.